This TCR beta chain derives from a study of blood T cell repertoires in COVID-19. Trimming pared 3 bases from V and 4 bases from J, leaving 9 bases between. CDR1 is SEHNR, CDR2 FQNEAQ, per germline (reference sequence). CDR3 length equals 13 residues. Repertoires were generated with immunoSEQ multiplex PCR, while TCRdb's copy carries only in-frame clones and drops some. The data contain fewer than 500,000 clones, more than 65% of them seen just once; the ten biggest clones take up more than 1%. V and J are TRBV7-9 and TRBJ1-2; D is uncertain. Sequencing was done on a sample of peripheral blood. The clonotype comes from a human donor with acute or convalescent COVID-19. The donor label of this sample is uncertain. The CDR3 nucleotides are TGTGCCAGCAGCTTTGACACCCGCTATGGCTACACCTTC. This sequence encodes CASSFDTRYGYTF.